The 6 T cell receptor beta chains listed next were all sequenced from one sample in a study of shared clonotypes between healthy human individuals. Naive CD8 cells were CD45RO-negative, positively selected for CCR7, excluding terminally differentiated effector memory CD45RA+ cells. Assay used: immunoSEQ multiplex PCR; TCRdb lists only in-frame clones, some missing. The table shows some 800,000 clones, with nearly 95% occurring only once. The sample comprised naive CD8+ T cells sorted from blood. The receptors come from a man aged 25 to 45 in good health.

Regarding this clone: The same CDR3 also results from other DNA sequences found in this sample. The V gene is TRBV7-8, the J gene TRBJ2-7; D gene ambiguous. V lost 2 bases and J lost 2, with 7 bases in between. This CDR3 has 13 amino acids. Germline V gene sequence: CDR1 SGHVS, CDR2 FQNEAQ. CDR3 coding DNA: TGTGCCAGCAGCTTACGGTCCACCTACGAGCAGTACTTC. It translates to CASSLRSTYEQYF.

The J gene is TRBJ2-7, the V gene TRBV7-3; 11 positions agree with TRBD1. Germline V lookup: CDR1 SGHTA, CDR2 FQGTGA. CDR3 size: 13 residues. After removal of 5 bases from V and 8 bases from J, the junction contained 5 bases not matched to a gene. The chain's CDR3 is CASSLGTGGKQYF. In nucleotides, the CDR3 is TGTGCCAGCAGCCTAGGGACAGGGGGTAAGCAGTACTTC.

This chain uses TRBV4-1 with TRBJ2-7; D is unresolved. The germline V gene encodes CDR1 MGHRA and CDR2 YSYEKL. CDR3 length equals 14 residues. The germline V and J ends were trimmed by 1 base and 3 bases, with 10 bases remaining between them. CDR3 in DNA: TGCGCCAGCAGCCAAGTCTTGGCAGGCTACGAGCAGTACTTC. It yields the protein CASSQVLAGYEQYF.

The chain uses TRBV4-2 and TRBJ2-1; 8 positions agree with TRBD2. The V segment lost 3 bases and the J segment 0 bases; nucleotides outside the gene matches: 4. Looked up from germline, CDR1 is LGHNA and CDR2 is YNFKEQ. The CDR3 consists of 16 residues. The CDR3: CASSQTSARSYNEQFF. CDR3 DNA sequence: TGTGCCAGCAGCCAGACTAGCGCCCGCTCCTACAATGAGCAGTTCTTC.

The chain uses TRBV5-6 and TRBJ1-2; D not certain. The germline gives CDR1 SGHDT, CDR2 YYEEEE. V dropped 2 bases and J dropped 5 bases, with 10 bases sitting between them. This CDR3 contains 13 residues. CDR3 protein: CASSFTRDYGYTF. The CDR3 DNA reads TGTGCCAGCAGCTTTACAAGGGATTATGGCTACACCTTC.

The rearrangement joins TRBV29-1 to TRBJ2-5; 10 bases agree with TRBD1. J gave up 7 bases and V 4 bases, and 6 bases lay outside the gene matches. CDR1 and CDR2 from the germline V gene are SQVTM and ANQGSEA. This CDR3 comprises 13 residues. This chain's CDR3 is CSVAGTGATTQYF. In DNA form, the CDR3 reads TGCAGCGTTGCCGGGACAGGGGCTACGACCCAGTACTTC.